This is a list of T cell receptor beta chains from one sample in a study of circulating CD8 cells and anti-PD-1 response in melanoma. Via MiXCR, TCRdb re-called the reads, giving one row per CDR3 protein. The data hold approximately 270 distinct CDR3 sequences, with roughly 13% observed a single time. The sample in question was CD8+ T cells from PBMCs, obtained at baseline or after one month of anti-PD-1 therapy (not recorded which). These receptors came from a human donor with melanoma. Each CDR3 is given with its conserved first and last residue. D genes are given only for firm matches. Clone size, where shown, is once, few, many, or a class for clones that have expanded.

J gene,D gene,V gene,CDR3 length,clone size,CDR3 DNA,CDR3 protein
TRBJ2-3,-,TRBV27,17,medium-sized,TGTGCCAGCAGTTTATGGGGGAGGATGACTTCCACAGATACGCAGTATTTT,CASSLWGRMTSTDTQYF
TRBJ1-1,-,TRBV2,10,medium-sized,TGTGCCAGCAGCGCCTTAGGGGCTTTCTTT,CASSALGAFF
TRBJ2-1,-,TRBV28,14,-,TGTGCCAGCAGCCTGCCAGGGGTGCAGAATGAGCAGTTCTTC,CASSLPGVQNEQFF
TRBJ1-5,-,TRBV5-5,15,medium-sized,TGTGCCAGCAGCGCGGACGGGGAGTTCAATCAGCCCCAGCATTTT,CASSADGEFNQPQHF
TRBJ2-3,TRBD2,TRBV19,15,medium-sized,TGTGCCAGTAATCCAGGGAGGGTTACTGGGGATACGCAGTATTTT,CASNPGRVTGDTQYF
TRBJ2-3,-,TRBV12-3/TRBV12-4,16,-,TGTGCCAGCAGTTCCTTGGGGCGGACCAGCACAGATACGCAGTATTTT,CASSSLGRTSTDTQYF
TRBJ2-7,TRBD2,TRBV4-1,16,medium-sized,TGCGCCAGCAGCCAAGTTCAACTAGCGGGAACCTACGAGCAGTACTTC,CASSQVQLAGTYEQYF
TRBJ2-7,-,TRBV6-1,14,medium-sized,TGTGCCAGCAGTGAAGGGACGGGGGTCGACGAGCAGTACTTC,CASSEGTGVDEQYF
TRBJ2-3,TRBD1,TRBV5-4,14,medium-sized,TGTGCCAGCAGCTTTACGACAGGGGCAGATACGCAGTATTTT,CASSFTTGADTQYF
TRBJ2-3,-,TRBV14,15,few,TGTGCCAGCAGCCCGGGAGCGGCGAACACAGATACGCAGTATTTT,CASSPGAANTDTQYF
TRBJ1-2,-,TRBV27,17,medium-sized,TGTGCCAGCAGTTTAACACTTGGGGATCGGGACACCTATGGCTACACCTTC,CASSLTLGDRDTYGYTF